The source of this TCR beta chain is a study of T cell responses to AZD1222 COVID-19 vaccine. Broader study findings: Repertoires were collected only later (after the peak T cell response had occurred). Clonal diversity was possibly underestimated, and white British individuals and females predominated among donors. With dominance at 160-218 and 743-854, vaccine-associated CD4 TCRs spanned spike. Just five or six AZD1222 recipients tested seropositive at baseline.

This clone was seen a few times. Its antigen is still unknown. In germline, CDR1 is SNHLY, CDR2 FYNNEI. The V and J ends lost 6 bases and 8 bases respectively, with 13 bases between them. The CDR3 has 13 residues. Only in-frame clones appear in the TCRdb table, and some are missing; sequencing was by immunoSEQ multiplex PCR. The sample has about 140,000 clones, more than 85% seen once. The sequence came from an adult in good health. The specimen comprised peripheral blood, sampled on day 0 of AZD1222 vaccination. V gene TRBV2 combines with J gene TRBJ2-2; D not certain. The CDR3 bases are TGTGCCAGCAGGGACCAGCGTGGGGGGGAGCTGTTTTTT. Translation gives CASRDQRGGELFF.